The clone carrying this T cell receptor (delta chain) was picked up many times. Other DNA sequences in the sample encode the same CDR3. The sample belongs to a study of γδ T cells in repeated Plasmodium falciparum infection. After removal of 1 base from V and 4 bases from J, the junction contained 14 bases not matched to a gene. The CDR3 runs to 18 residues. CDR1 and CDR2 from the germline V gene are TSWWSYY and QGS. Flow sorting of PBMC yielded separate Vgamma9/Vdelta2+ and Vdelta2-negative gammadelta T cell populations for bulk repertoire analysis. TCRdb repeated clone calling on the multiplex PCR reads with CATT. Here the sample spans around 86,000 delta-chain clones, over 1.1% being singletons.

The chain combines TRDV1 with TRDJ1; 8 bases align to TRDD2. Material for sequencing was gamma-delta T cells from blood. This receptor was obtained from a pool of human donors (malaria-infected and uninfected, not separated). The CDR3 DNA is TGTGCTCTTGGGGAACGGCTTCCTACGTTTGGACGCTGCGATAAACTCATCTTT. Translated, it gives CALGERLPTFGRCDKLIF.